A single sample is the source of the 28 T cell receptor beta chains below, sequenced in a study of T cell changes during pregnancy in multiple sclerosis. Assay: immunoSEQ multiplex PCR; the TCRdb copy retains only in-frame clones and omits some. The sample yields over 30,000 clones, 85% to 95% seen once. Sequenced material: PBMCs (not recorded whether the cells were cultured). Source of these receptors: a female donor with multiple sclerosis, enrolled in a pregnancy study.

The chain has TRBV11-2 and TRBJ2-1, with a possible D match to TRBD1 (6 bases). V lost 5 bases to trimming and J lost 5 bases, with 13 bases between them. Germline V gene sequence: CDR1 SGHAT, CDR2 FQNNGV. The CDR3 length is 14 residues. As DNA, the CDR3 is TGTGCCAGCAGCCAGCAGAGGACAGACAATGAGCAGTTCTTC. Translating it yields CASSQQRTDNEQFF.

This chain connects TRBV18 to TRBJ1-4, with D perhaps TRBD1 (5 bases). The CDR3 covers 14 residues. Germline values: CDR1 KGHSH, CDR2 LQKENI. V lost 2 bases and J 3 bases, leaving 7 bases between the germline ends. The CDR3 sequence: CASSPRGPNEKLFF. In DNA, the CDR3 is TGTGCCAGCTCACCAAGGGGACCTAATGAAAAACTGTTTTTT.

This chain links TRBV11-2 with TRBJ2-1; perhaps TRBD2 as D (6 bases). Germline-derived CDR1 and CDR2 are SGHAT and FQNNGV. CDR3 length: 14 amino acids. V was clipped by 5 bases and J by 9 bases, with 17 bases between them. CDR3 sequence (DNA): TGTGCCAGCAGCCCCGAACTAGCAAAGGCTGAGCAGTTCTTC. Translated: CASSPELAKAEQFF. Complete variable domain (other parts from reference TRBV11-2 and TRBJ2-1): EAGVAQSPRYKIIEKRQSVAFWCNPISGHATLYWYQQILGQGPKLLIQFQNNGVVDDSQLPKDRFSAERLKGVDSTLKIQPAKLEDSAVYLCASSPELAKAEQFFGPGTRLTVL.

V and J are TRBV27 and TRBJ2-4, with D possibly matching TRBD1 (6 bases). Trimming left V 2 bases short and J 13 bases short, with 15 bases between. The CDR3 extends over 13 amino acids. Germline CDR1 MNHEY, CDR2 SMNVEV (reference sequence). The DNA of the CDR3 is TGTGCCAGCAGTTTAGAATCACAGGGTCCCCAGTACTTC. This codes for CASSLESQGPQYF.

The genes are TRBV10-2 and TRBJ2-1; 8 bases fit TRBD2. Losses at the gene ends were 7 bases for V and 9 bases for J; bases not matched to a gene: 11. The CDR3 covers 14 residues. Germline V gives CDR1 WSHSY, CDR2 SAAADI. In DNA form, the CDR3 reads TGCGCCAGCAAGATAGGGCTAGCGGGCCTTGAGCAGTTCTTC. Its protein is CASKIGLAGLEQFF.

The V call is TRBV11-2, the J call TRBJ2-5; D is possibly TRBD1 (5 bases). Germline CDR1 is SGHAT and CDR2 is FQNNGV. CDR3 size: 15 residues. V was pared by 1 base and J by 1 base, with 10 bases between. In DNA, the CDR3 is TGTGCCAGCAGCTTAGGACAGAAGGTCCAAGAGACCCAGTACTTC. Translated, it gives CASSLGQKVQETQYF.

The chain combines TRBV29-1 with TRBJ2-7; the D gene is possibly TRBD1 (5 bases). CDR1 and CDR2 from the germline V gene are SQVTM and ANQGSEA. The V and J ends lost 3 bases and 3 bases respectively, with 15 bases between them. This CDR3 contains 14 residues. CDR3 protein: CSVDKGKSSYEQYF. Written as DNA, the CDR3 is TGCAGCGTTGACAAGGGGAAATCTAGCTACGAGCAGTACTTC.

The chain is built from TRBV9 and TRBJ2-3; no firm D call. Germline CDR1 reads SGDLS; CDR2 reads YYNGEE. V was clipped by 2 bases and J by 5 bases, with 9 bases between them. There are 13 residues in the CDR3. CDR3 sequence (DNA): TGTGCCAGCAGCGTCCTGACCGGAGATACGCAGTATTTT. The encoded protein is CASSVLTGDTQYF.

The chain joins TRBV5-8 to TRBJ2-7, with D unresolved. CDR1 is SGHTS, CDR2 YDEGEE, per germline. The CDR3 consists of 13 residues. V lost 2 bases and J lost 1, with 7 bases in between. The CDR3 sequence is CASSFSASYEQYF. CDR3 DNA: TGTGCCAGCAGCTTCAGCGCTTCCTACGAGCAGTACTTC.

The chain couples TRBV11-2 to TRBJ1-5, with TRBD1 as a possible D gene (5 bases). The CDR3 consists of 13 residues. V gave up 1 base and J gave up 5 bases, with 6 bases separating them. Per germline, CDR1 SGHAT and CDR2 FQNNGV. CDR3 in amino acids: CASSLGGDQPQHF. For the CDR3, the DNA is TGTGCCAGCAGCTTAGGGGGGGATCAGCCCCAGCATTTT.

The chain has TRBV4-2 and TRBJ2-5; TRBD1 matches at 8 bases. The germline CDR1 and CDR2 sequences are LGHNA and YNFKEQ. V shed 4 bases, J shed 4 bases, and the junction held 5 bases outside the gene matches. The CDR3 runs 14 residues. Written as DNA, the CDR3 is TGTGCCAGCAGCCCCGGAACAGGGGGAGAGACCCAGTACTTC. This translates into CASSPGTGGETQYF.

The CDR3 sequence is CASSLDGHSNQPQHF. DNA of the CDR3: TGTGCCAGCAGTCTGGACGGACATAGCAATCAGCCCCAGCATTTT. The chain employs TRBV14 and TRBJ1-5; a possible D gene is TRBD1 (5 bases). Germline V gene data show CDR1 as SGHDN and CDR2 as FVKESK. CDR3 length: 15 residues. Trimming removed 6 bases from V and 0 bases from J, with 12 bases in between.

The chain combines TRBV7-9 with TRBJ2-1; 8 bases align to TRBD2. From germline, CDR1 is SEHNR and CDR2 FQNEAQ (reference sequence). With V trimmed by 8 bases and J by 4 bases, 4 bases remained unmatched. The CDR3 contains 13 residues. The CDR3 DNA follows: TGTGCCAGCCGGGGCGGGAGGTACAATGAGCAGTTCTTC. Amino acid sequence: CASRGGRYNEQFF.

This rearrangement joins TRBV7-2 to TRBJ1-2, with 9 bases identical to TRBD1. Germline-derived CDR1 and CDR2 are SGHTA and FQGNSA. The CDR3 covers 13 residues. Trimming removed 3 bases from V and 6 bases from J; junction bases left unmatched: 2. CDR3 sequence reads: CASSLDRGDGYTF. The CDR3 region has the DNA TGTGCCAGCAGCTTGGACAGGGGCGATGGCTACACCTTC.

The chain recombines TRBV7-2 with TRBJ1-2; D is possibly TRBD1 (5 bases). Between the trimmed V and J ends, which lost 4 bases and 5 bases, there was a span of 8 bases. The CDR3 is made up of 12 amino acids. CDR1 SGHTA and CDR2 FQGNSA come from the germline V gene. The CDR3 is CASSSGPYGYTF. The CDR3 DNA follows: TGTGCCAGCAGCTCGGGACCATATGGCTACACCTTC. The entire variable domain, with the rest obtained from reference TRBV7-2 and TRBJ1-2, is as follows: GAGVSQSPSNKVTEKGKDVELRCDPISGHTALYWYRQSLGQGLEFLIYFQGNSAPDKSGLPSDRFSAERTGGSVSTLTIQRTQQEDSAVYLCASSSGPYGYTFGSGTRLTVV.

The V and J genes are TRBV4-3 and TRBJ2-7, with D uncertain. CDR1 is LGHNA and CDR2 is YSLEER in the germline V gene. V dropped 2 bases and J dropped 3 bases, with 14 bases sitting between them. The CDR3 length is 15 residues. The CDR3 DNA follows: TGCGCCAGCAGCCAAAGTATACTCGTTGTCTACGAGCAGTACTTC. Translating it yields CASSQSILVVYEQYF.

In this sample, this clone turned up a few times. The chain uses TRBV11-3 and TRBJ2-7, with TRBD2 matching 13 bases. This CDR3 is 15 amino acids long. Looked up from germline, CDR1 is SGHNT and CDR2 is YENEEA. V lost 3 bases to trimming and J lost 3 bases; unmatched junction nucleotides: 2. CDR3 DNA sequence: TGTGCCAGCAGCTTTAGACTAGCGGGAGGCTACGAGCAGTACTTC. Translated: CASSFRLAGGYEQYF. The variable domain in full, completed from reference TRBV11-3 and TRBJ2-7, reads EAGVVQSPRYKIIEKKQPVAFWCNPISGHNTLYWYLQNLGQGPELLIRYENEEAVDDSQLPKDRFSAERLKGVDSTLKIQPAELGDSAVYLCASSFRLAGGYEQYFGPGTRLTVT.

The CDR3: CASSRGVAPLNADTQYF. In DNA, the CDR3 is TGTGCCAGCAGCAGAGGGGTGGCGCCCCTAAACGCAGATACGCAGTATTTT. The chain links TRBV7-9 to TRBJ2-3; D might be TRBD1 or TRBD2, each matching 5 bases. The CDR3 covers 17 residues. Germline CDR1 SEHNR, CDR2 FQNEAQ (reference sequence). V was pared by 5 bases and J by 4 bases, with 22 bases between.

The chain joins TRBV7-2 to TRBJ2-1; D might be TRBD1 or TRBD2, each matching 6 bases. The CDR3 totals 14 residues. V shed 7 bases and J shed 10 bases, with 20 bases lying between them. Germline CDR1 reads SGHTA; CDR2 reads FQGNSA. This chain's CDR3 is CASKLDPGAGEQFF. CDR3 in DNA: TGTGCCAGCAAGTTAGACCCGGGGGCAGGAGAGCAGTTCTTC.

This chain links TRBV18 with TRBJ2-2; perhaps TRBD2 as D (6 bases). Germline-derived CDR1 and CDR2 are KGHSH and LQKENI. V dropped 1 base and J dropped 3 bases, with 12 bases sitting between them. The CDR3 runs 16 residues. The CDR3 sequence is CASSPRGGGDTGELFF. CDR3 coding DNA: TGTGCCAGCTCACCACGGGGAGGAGGGGACACCGGGGAGCTGTTTTTT.

The chain joins TRBV6-1 to TRBJ1-3; the D gene is possibly TRBD1 (5 bases). In germline, CDR1 is MNHNS, CDR2 SASEGT. V shed 5 bases and J shed 2 bases, with 13 bases lying between them. This CDR3 spans 15 amino acids. The CDR3, as DNA: TGTGCCAGCAGTCCGGGGGGTGGAACTGGAAACACCATATATTTT. Its translation: CASSPGGGTGNTIYF.

V is TRBV27 and J is TRBJ1-6, with 8 nucleotides matching TRBD1. V lost 5 bases and J lost 8; bases outside the gene matches: 5. Looked up from germline, CDR1 is MNHEY and CDR2 is SMNVEV (reference sequence). CDR3 length: 14 amino acids. As DNA, the CDR3 is TGTGCCAGCAGTAAACAGGGGGGGGATTCACCCCTCCACTTT. It translates to CASSKQGGDSPLHF.

The genes are TRBV5-1 and TRBJ2-3; D is perhaps TRBD2 (6 bases). The CDR3 spans 16 residues. Per the germline V gene, CDR1 is SGHRS and CDR2 is YFSETQ. Trimming left V 1 base short and J 2 bases short, with 14 bases between. CDR3 sequence (DNA): TGCGCCAGCAGCTTGAATTGGGGGGAAATCACAGATACGCAGTATTTT. Protein sequence: CASSLNWGEITDTQYF.

The CDR3 nucleotides read TGTGCCAGCTTCGGGACACCAGGAGATGAAGCTTTCTTT. It is translated as CASFGTPGDEAFF. The rearrangement joins TRBV18 to TRBJ1-1; D might be TRBD1 (6 bases). There are 13 residues in the CDR3. The V end lost 7 bases, the J end lost 7 bases, and 16 bases lay between the germline ends. CDR1 KGHSH and CDR2 LQKENI come from the germline V gene.

The chain employs TRBV30 and TRBJ1-1; D may be TRBD1 (5 bases). Germline CDR1 GTSNPN, CDR2 SVGIG (reference sequence). Trimming removed 2 bases from V and 4 bases from J, with 11 bases in between. This CDR3 is built from 13 residues. CDR3 residues: CAWSYQGGTEAFF. The DNA of the CDR3 is TGTGCCTGGAGTTACCAGGGTGGCACTGAAGCTTTCTTT.

The chain combines TRBV5-1 with TRBJ2-7; D call uncertain. V was pared by 2 bases and J by 2 bases, with 8 bases between. The CDR3 length is 13 residues. Per germline, CDR1 SGHRS and CDR2 YFSETQ. In DNA form, the CDR3 reads TGCGCCAGCAGCTTCAACGGACCCTACGAGCAGTACTTC. This encodes CASSFNGPYEQYF.

This chain connects TRBV4-2 to TRBJ1-1; no clear D. V lost 2 bases to trimming and J lost 0 bases, with 10 bases between them. Germline lookup yields CDR1 LGHNA and CDR2 YNFKEQ. The CDR3 extends over 15 amino acids. The DNA of the CDR3 is TGTGCCAGCAGCCAACTGTCCGTTTTGAACACTGAAGCTTTCTTT. Protein sequence: CASSQLSVLNTEAFF.

The gene calls are TRBV5-1 and TRBJ2-5; the D call may be TRBD1 or TRBD2 (5 bases each). Germline CDR1 SGHRS, CDR2 YFSETQ. Trimming took off 4 bases at V and 2 bases at J, with 12 bases between the two ends. The CDR3 is 14 amino acids. The CDR3 sequence: CASSLGTAQETQYF. Written as DNA, the CDR3 is TGCGCCAGCAGCCTAGGGACGGCTCAAGAGACCCAGTACTTC.